A single T cell receptor beta chain is shown here with its context. Antigen specificity is unknown. V trimming: 0 bases; J trimming: 7 bases; junction bases outside the gene matches: 4. Per the germline V gene, CDR1 is DFQATT and CDR2 is SNEGSKA (reference sequence). This CDR3 is 13 amino acids long. The entry originates in a study of T cells in Graves' hyperthyroidism and ophthalmopathy. Diagnoses used clinical symptoms, serum thyroxine and TRAb, thyroid ultrasound and orbital computed tomography. Approximately 9.3 ml of fresh peripheral blood supplied the PBMCs. The investigators amplified TCR beta CDR3 regions from RNA transcripts. The HTBI primer set was used in a first-round RT-PCR of the TCR CDR3. TCRdb reprocessed the multiplex PCR reads with MiXCR, giving one entry per CDR3 protein. The sample consists of around 55,000 distinct CDR3 sequences, over 40% of them appearing once. Study-wide results and caveats: In blood, most of the thyroid clonotypes expanded above 0.001 were also present.

The sequenced sample consisted of blood. The chain has TRBV20-1 and TRBJ2-7, with 9 bases matching TRBD2. The receptor comes from a woman aged 45 to 65 with Graves' ophthalmopathy. In DNA, the CDR3 is TGCAGTGCTAGAGATCTAGCGGGGTGGGAGCAGTACTTC. As protein: CSARDLAGWEQYF.